These T cell receptor beta chains were read from a single sample in a study of CD8+CD57+ T cells in acquired aplastic anemia. MiXCR, applied by TCRdb to the reads, yields one record per CDR3 protein. This sample carries some 200,000 distinct CDR3 sequences, roughly half of them seen once, and the ten largest clones take about 8.8%. Sequenced: sorted CD4+, CD8+, or CD8+CD57+ T cells (not recorded which) from PBMCs. These receptor sequences come from a human donor with aplastic anemia. Each CDR3 is given with its conserved first and last residue. A D gene is named only where the DNA matches it firmly. Expanded clones are given a class, and other clones once, few, many or no size at all.

TRBV9,TRBJ1-2,TRBD1,many,15,CASSVPTTGEDGYTF,TGTGCCAGCAGCGTGCCCACGACAGGGGAGGATGGCTACACCTTC
TRBV24-1,TRBJ2-7,TRBD1,NA,13,CATRGQGDYEQYF,TGTGCCACCAGGGGACAGGGGGACTACGAGCAGTACTTC
TRBV7-2,TRBJ2-1,NA,many,16,CASSLGAGGGDGEQFF,TGTGCCAGCAGCTTGGGGGCCGGTGGGGGAGACGGAGAGCAGTTCTTC
TRBV7-3,TRBJ2-2,NA,NA,15,CASSFTAANTGELFF,TGTGCCAGCAGTTTTACAGCCGCGAACACCGGGGAGCTGTTTTTT
TRBV24-1,TRBJ1-5,NA,NA,14,CATSDLRTTQPQHF,TGTGCCACCAGTGATTTAAGGACAACACAGCCCCAGCATTTT
TRBV12-3/TRBV12-4,TRBJ2-3,TRBD2,many,14,CASRLAGGGDTQYF,TGTGCCAGCAGACTAGCGGGAGGGGGAGATACGCAGTATTTT
TRBV9,TRBJ1-6,NA,few,13,CASSRKDSSPLHF,TGTGCCAGCAGCCGTAAAGACAGTTCACCCCTCCACTTT
TRBV27,TRBJ1-6,NA,NA,18,CASSLLREVADDNSPLHF,TGTGCCAGCAGTTTATTAAGGGAAGTGGCAGATGATAATTCACCCCTCCACTTT
TRBV7-8,TRBJ2-7,NA,NA,13,CASSLDRGYEQYF,TGTGCCAGCAGCTTGGACCGGGGGTACGAGCAGTACTTC
TRBV10-3,TRBJ2-3,NA,few,14,CAISEPGFTDTQYF,TGTGCCATCAGTGAACCGGGCTTCACAGATACGCAGTATTTT
TRBV10-3,TRBJ2-4,TRBD2,NA,15,CAISEAGGRRDIQYF,TGTGCCATCAGTGAGGCGGGGGGGCGGCGGGACATTCAGTACTTC
TRBV3-1,TRBJ2-1,NA,NA,16,CASSQPDAPGFDEQFF,TGTGCCAGCAGCCAGCCAGACGCACCAGGCTTCGATGAGCAGTTCTTC
TRBV19,TRBJ1-4,NA,NA,13,CASGRGSNEKLFF,TGTGCCAGTGGTCGAGGGTCTAATGAAAAACTGTTTTTT
TRBV11-2,TRBJ1-4,TRBD1,NA,16,CASSLLTGNTNEKLFF,TGTGCCAGCAGCCTCCTGACAGGGAATACTAATGAAAAACTGTTTTTT
TRBV12-3/TRBV12-4,TRBJ2-1,TRBD2,NA,15,CASSQLAGGYNEQFF,TGTGCCAGCAGCCAACTAGCGGGAGGGTACAATGAGCAGTTCTTC
TRBV19,TRBJ2-5,NA,many,14,CASSIEFGTVTQYF,TGTGCCAGTAGTATCGAATTCGGGACCGTCACCCAGTACTTC
TRBV20-1,TRBJ2-3,NA,few,12,CSASGSTDTQYF,TGCAGTGCTAGCGGTAGCACAGATACGCAGTATTTT
TRBV10-3,TRBJ2-3,NA,NA,11,CAITTGDTQYF,TGTGCCATCACTACCGGGGATACGCAGTATTTT
TRBV10-3,TRBJ2-2,NA,NA,14,CAIAGAGDTGELFF,TGTGCCATCGCGGGCGCTGGGGACACCGGGGAGCTGTTTTTT